The sequence of this T cell receptor beta chain was determined in a study of spatial heterogeneity in lung cancer. Time point denoted: sample taken at primary tumor resection. Tumor, nontumor lung or frozen PBMC supplied whole RNA, sequenced without sorting. A unique molecular identifier was attached to every TCR cDNA molecule. TCRdb analysed the 5' RACE reads with MiXCR anew, one entry per CDR3 protein. The sample lists 10,000 to 15,000 distinct CDR3 sequences; around 15% were seen once. Trimming left V 7 bases short and J 0 bases short, with 19 bases between. Per germline, CDR1 MGHDK and CDR2 SYGVNS. The CDR3 is made up of 17 amino acids. The table lists this clonotype with many counts. As yet, its antigen is unknown. Study outcomes and limitations: Compared with follow-up, resection was when ubiquitous expanded tumor TCRs appeared in blood more.

The TCR was taken from a male donor with early-stage non-small cell lung cancer. The chain carries TRBV25-1 and TRBJ1-5; D unclear. This specimen was PBMCs, taken at surgery. The DNA of the CDR3 is TGTGCCAGCACCGAATATGTAGAGACCTATAGCAATCAGCCCCAGCATTTT. Its protein product is CASTEYVETYSNQPQHF.